Below are 13 T cell receptor beta chains sequenced from a single sample in a study of vaccination and CD4 T cells after COVID-19. Treatment given: approximately 9-day PBMC culture with coronavirus spike peptide pools or control peptides (ViraFEST assay). The antigens for these receptors are not known. Sequence data for DNA of cultured CD4+ T cells were generated by the Oncomine TCR Beta short-read assay. One entry per CDR3 protein, called by TCRdb with MiXCR from the PCR reads. The sample contains some 14,000 distinct CDR3 sequences, about 45% of which appear only once. Sequenced input: CD4+ T cells from blood, cultured in vitro. Receptor source: a human donor who had recovered from COVID-19.

This clonotype was recorded a few times. V gene TRBV20-1 combines with J gene TRBJ2-2; D not certain. Germline CDR1 DFQATT, CDR2 SNEGSKA (reference sequence). The CDR3 is 14 residues long. Trimming stripped 3 bases from V and 7 bases from J, with 15 bases between. CDR3 protein: CSASFSLTSGELFF. The CDR3 DNA sequence: TGCAGTGCTAGTTTCAGTCTCACCAGCGGGGAGCTGTTTTTT.

The chain couples TRBV4-2 to TRBJ2-3; 8 positions match TRBD2. CDR1 is LGHNA and CDR2 is YNFKEQ in the germline V gene. The CDR3 covers 15 residues. The junction had 3 bases not matched to a gene; V was cut back by 2 bases and J by 2 bases. The CDR3 sequence: CASSQQAGATDTQYF. CDR3 sequence (DNA): TGTGCCAGCAGCCAACAAGCGGGAGCCACAGATACGCAGTATTTT.

The chain is built from TRBV5-1 and TRBJ1-6; D is undetermined. The germline CDR1 and CDR2 sequences are SGHRS and YFSETQ. This CDR3 spans 16 amino acids. Trimming shortened V by 1 base and J by 5 bases, and 13 bases separated the two germline ends. The DNA for the CDR3 is TGCGCCAGCAGCTTGCGAGCAGTGGGAAATAATTCACCCCTCCACTTT. This gives the protein CASSLRAVGNNSPLHF.

The chain is built from TRBV19 and TRBJ2-1; 13 positions agree with TRBD2. The CDR3 sequence is 16 residues long. With 4 bases clipped from V and 6 bases from J, the junction kept 6 bases outside the gene matches. Germline V lookup: CDR1 LNHDA, CDR2 SQIVND (reference sequence). The CDR3 DNA is TGTGCCAGTAGTAGCAGGACTAGCGGGAGAAGCAATGAGCAGTTCTTC. Its protein product is CASSSRTSGRSNEQFF.

This clonotype was counted between two and nine times. The chain recombines TRBV11-3 with TRBJ2-5; D unclear. V was pared by 7 bases and J by 7 bases, with 22 bases between. The CDR3 consists of 15 residues. From germline, CDR1 is SGHNT and CDR2 YENEEA. The CDR3 protein is CASKGGDLSRGTQYF. The DNA for the CDR3 is TGTGCCAGCAAAGGCGGAGACCTTTCAAGAGGGACCCAGTACTTC.

This clonotype has only a few counts. This chain uses TRBV24-1 with TRBJ1-5; a weak D match, TRBD1 (5 bases). The ends were cut back, 4 bases at V and 0 bases at J, with 6 bases in the middle. Per the germline V gene, CDR1 is KGHDR and CDR2 is SFDVKD. This CDR3 is built from 14 residues. The CDR3 region has the DNA TGTGCCACCAGTGAGGGACCTAGCAATCAGCCCCAGCATTTT. Translation gives CATSEGPSNQPQHF.

The CDR3 nucleotides read TGTGCCAGCAGTTTATACTGGCAGGGGGGCTATGGCTACACCTTC. Protein sequence: CASSLYWQGGYGYTF. The J gene is TRBJ1-2, the V gene TRBV27; 7 bases agree with TRBD1. This CDR3 comprises 15 residues. With V trimmed by 1 base and J by 4 bases, 6 bases remained unmatched. Per the germline V gene, CDR1 is MNHEY and CDR2 is SMNVEV (reference sequence).

This clonotype was observed a handful of times. The chain carries TRBV12-3 or TRBV12-4 and TRBJ1-5; perhaps TRBD1 as D (5 bases). CDR3 size: 15 residues. Trimming shortened V by 8 bases and J by 6 bases, and 20 bases separated the two germline ends. Written as DNA, the CDR3 is TGTGCCAGCGCAAGGAAGGGGATAGGTTTTCAGCCCCAGCATTTT. This gives the protein CASARKGIGFQPQHF.

Only a few counts were recorded for this clonotype. V usage is TRBV21-1 and J usage is TRBJ1-3; TRBD1, the table's D call, was not compared with the DNA. TRBV21-1 is listed as a pseudogene. There are 16 residues in the CDR3. CDR3 region: CASSKDPRAWGNTIYF. CDR3 coding DNA: TGTGCCAGCAGCAAAGACCCCAGGGCGTGGGGAAACACCATATATTTT.

The rearrangement links TRBV7-9 to TRBJ2-7; D is uncertain. Per germline, CDR1 SEHNR and CDR2 FQNEAQ (reference sequence). The CDR3 extends over 16 amino acids. The germline V and J ends were trimmed by 1 base and 2 bases, with 15 bases remaining between them. The CDR3 DNA follows: TGTGCCAGCAGCTTAGACACTCGGCCAGAGGCCTACGAGCAGTACTTC. Translation gives CASSLDTRPEAYEQYF.

The chain links TRBV20-1 to TRBJ2-7, with TRBD2 identical over 7 bases. V shed 1 base and J 3 bases; nucleotides not matched to a gene: 12. The CDR3 spans 16 residues. Per the germline V gene, CDR1 is DFQATT and CDR2 is SNEGSKA (reference sequence). CDR3 region: CSARVFSGTKFYEQYF. In nucleotides, the CDR3 is TGCAGTGCTAGAGTTTTTTCCGGGACTAAATTCTACGAGCAGTACTTC.

The chain carries TRBV6-2 or TRBV6-3 and TRBJ2-5; D ambiguous. This CDR3 has 14 amino acids. V was pared by 8 bases and J by 2 bases, with 15 bases between. Germline V gene data show CDR1 as MNHEY and CDR2 as SVGEGT. CDR3 loop: CASSITSLQETQYF. CDR3 coding DNA: TGTGCCAGCTCCATTACTTCCCTTCAAGAGACCCAGTACTTC.

The CDR3 is CASSLLGTEAFF. The CDR3 nucleotides read TGTGCCAGCAGTTTATTGGGCACTGAAGCTTTCTTT. The genes are TRBV28 and TRBJ1-1; the D is unclear. The CDR3 consists of 12 residues. From germline, CDR1 is MDHEN and CDR2 SYDVKM. V lost 1 base and J 4 bases, leaving 4 bases between the germline ends.